This TCR beta chain derives from a study of brain T cells in children with intractable seizures. The study, taken as a whole, reports: Only CDR3 sequence similarity suggested viral specificity, without known HCMV serostatus.

Concerning this clone: Its specificity is not known.

Germline assignment: CDR1 MNHEY and CDR2 SVGAGI. The CDR3 totals 14 residues. The J segment lost 0 bases and the V segment lost 4 bases, leaving 0 bases of the junction unmatched. The method was immunoSEQ multiplex PCR; TCRdb's version includes in-frame clones alone and lacks a portion of them. The data contain some 20,000 clones, approximately 94% of them singletons. The sequenced cases were selected for having the highest brain T cell transcript signatures. Patients received at least one anti-epileptic drug before surgery. The rearrangement uses TRBV6-5 and TRBJ2-3, with TRBD1 matching 8 bases. The sequence derives from a boy between 10 and 17 years old with focal cortical dysplasia and intractable seizures. Sequencing used peripheral blood, obtained at surgery. CDR3 nucleotide sequence: TGTGCCAGCAGTTGGACAGGGAGCACAGATACGCAGTATTTT. This encodes CASSWTGSTDTQYF.